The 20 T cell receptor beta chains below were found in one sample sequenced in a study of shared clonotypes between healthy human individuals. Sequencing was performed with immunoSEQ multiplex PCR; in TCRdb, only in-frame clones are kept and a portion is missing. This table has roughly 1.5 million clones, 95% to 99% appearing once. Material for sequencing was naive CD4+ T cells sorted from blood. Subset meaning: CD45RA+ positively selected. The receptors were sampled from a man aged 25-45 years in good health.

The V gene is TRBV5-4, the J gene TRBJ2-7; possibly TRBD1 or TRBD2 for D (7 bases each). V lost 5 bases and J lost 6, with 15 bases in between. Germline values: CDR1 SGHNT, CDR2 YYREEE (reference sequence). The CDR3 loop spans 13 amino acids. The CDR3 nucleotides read TGTGCCAGCAGTTCAGGCAGGGGGGGCGAGCAGTACTTC. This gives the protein CASSSGRGGEQYF.

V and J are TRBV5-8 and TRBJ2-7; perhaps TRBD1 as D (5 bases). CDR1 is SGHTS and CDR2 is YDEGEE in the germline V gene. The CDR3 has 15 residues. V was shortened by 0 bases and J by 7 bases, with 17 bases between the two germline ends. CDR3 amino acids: CASSLAVSSYREQYF. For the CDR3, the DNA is TGTGCCAGCAGCTTGGCAGTCAGCAGCTACAGGGAGCAGTACTTC.

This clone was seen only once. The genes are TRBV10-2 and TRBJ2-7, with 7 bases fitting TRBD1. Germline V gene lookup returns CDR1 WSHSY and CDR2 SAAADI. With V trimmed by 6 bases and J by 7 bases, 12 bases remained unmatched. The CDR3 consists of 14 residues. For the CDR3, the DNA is TGCGCCAGCAGGTCACAGGGGAGTAATCGTGAGCAGTACTTC. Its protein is CASRSQGSNREQYF.

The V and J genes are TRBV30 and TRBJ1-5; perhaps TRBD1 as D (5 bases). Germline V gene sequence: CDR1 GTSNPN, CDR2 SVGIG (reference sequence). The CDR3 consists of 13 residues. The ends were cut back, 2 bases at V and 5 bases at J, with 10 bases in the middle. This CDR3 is CAWSLQGDQPQHF. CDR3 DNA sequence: TGTGCCTGGAGTCTGCAGGGTGATCAGCCCCAGCATTTT.

The CDR3 here is CSVERGRLKYNEQFF. CDR3 DNA sequence: TGCAGCGTCGAACGCGGCAGGTTAAAATACAATGAGCAGTTCTTC. The rearrangement links TRBV29-1 to TRBJ2-1, with unresolved D. This CDR3 comprises 15 residues. V was cut by 6 bases and J by 4 bases, with 19 bases left in between. Germline CDR1 and CDR2: SQVTM and ANQGSEA.

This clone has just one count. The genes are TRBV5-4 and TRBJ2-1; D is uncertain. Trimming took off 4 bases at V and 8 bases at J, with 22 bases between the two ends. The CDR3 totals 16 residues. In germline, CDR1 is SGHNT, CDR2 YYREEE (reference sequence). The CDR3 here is CASSPRWGYGSDEQFF. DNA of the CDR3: TGTGCCAGCAGCCCCAGGTGGGGATATGGGTCGGATGAGCAGTTCTTC.

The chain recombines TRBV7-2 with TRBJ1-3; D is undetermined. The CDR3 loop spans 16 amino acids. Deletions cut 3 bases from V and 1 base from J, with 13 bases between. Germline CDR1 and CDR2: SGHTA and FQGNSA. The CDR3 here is CASSFYSDRSGNTIYF. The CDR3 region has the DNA TGTGCCAGCAGCTTTTACTCGGATCGTTCTGGAAACACCATATATTTT.

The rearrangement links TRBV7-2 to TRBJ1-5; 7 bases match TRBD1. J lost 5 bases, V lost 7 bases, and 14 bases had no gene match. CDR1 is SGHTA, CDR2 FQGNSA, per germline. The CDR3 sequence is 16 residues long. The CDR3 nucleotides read TGTGCCAGCACCTGGGAAACGGGACAGTGGGATCAGCCCCAGCATTTT. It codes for CASTWETGQWDQPQHF.

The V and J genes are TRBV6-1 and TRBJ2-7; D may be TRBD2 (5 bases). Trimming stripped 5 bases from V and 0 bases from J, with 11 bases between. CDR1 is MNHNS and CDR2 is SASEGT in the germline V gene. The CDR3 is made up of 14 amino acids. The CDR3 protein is CASSRTASSYEQYF. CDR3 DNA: TGTGCCAGCAGTAGGACTGCCAGCTCCTACGAGCAGTACTTC.

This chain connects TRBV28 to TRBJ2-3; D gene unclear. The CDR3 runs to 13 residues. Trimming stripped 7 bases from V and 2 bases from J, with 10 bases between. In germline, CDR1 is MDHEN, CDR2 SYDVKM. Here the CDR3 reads CASNPANTDTQYF. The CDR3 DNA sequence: TGTGCCAGCAATCCAGCTAACACAGATACGCAGTATTTT.

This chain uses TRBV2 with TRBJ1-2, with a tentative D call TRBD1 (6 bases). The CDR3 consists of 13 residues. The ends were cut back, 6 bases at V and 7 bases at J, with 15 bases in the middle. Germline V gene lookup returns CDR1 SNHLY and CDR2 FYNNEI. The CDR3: CASRVGWGLGYTF. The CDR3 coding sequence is TGTGCCAGCAGAGTGGGATGGGGGCTTGGCTACACCTTC.

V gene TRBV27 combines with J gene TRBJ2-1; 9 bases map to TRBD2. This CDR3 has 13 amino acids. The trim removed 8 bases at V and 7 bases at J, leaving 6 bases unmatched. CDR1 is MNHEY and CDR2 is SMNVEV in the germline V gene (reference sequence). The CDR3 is CASRGLARNEQFF. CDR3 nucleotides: TGTGCCAGCCGGGGACTAGCACGGAATGAGCAGTTCTTC.

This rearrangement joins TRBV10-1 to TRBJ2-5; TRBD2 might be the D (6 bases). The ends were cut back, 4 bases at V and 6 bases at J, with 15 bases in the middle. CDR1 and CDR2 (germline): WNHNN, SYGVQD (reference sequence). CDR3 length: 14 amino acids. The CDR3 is CASSGPGVEKTQYF. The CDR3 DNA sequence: TGCGCCAGCAGTGGTCCGGGAGTCGAAAAGACCCAGTACTTC.

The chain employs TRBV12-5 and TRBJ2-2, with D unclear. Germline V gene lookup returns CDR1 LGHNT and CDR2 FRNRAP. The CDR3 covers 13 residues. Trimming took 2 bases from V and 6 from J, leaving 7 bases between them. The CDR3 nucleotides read TGTGCTAGTGGTTTGTCGTTGGCCGGGGAGCTGTTTTTT. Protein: CASGLSLAGELFF.

The CDR3 here is CASSYPGGQETQYF. The CDR3, as DNA: TGTGCCAGCAGCTATCCAGGGGGTCAGGAGACCCAGTACTTC. The chain carries TRBV7-2 and TRBJ2-5, with TRBD1 matching 7 bases. CDR1 SGHTA and CDR2 FQGNSA come from the germline V gene. V shed 4 bases, J shed 5 bases, and the junction held 7 bases outside the gene matches. The length of the CDR3 is 14 residues.

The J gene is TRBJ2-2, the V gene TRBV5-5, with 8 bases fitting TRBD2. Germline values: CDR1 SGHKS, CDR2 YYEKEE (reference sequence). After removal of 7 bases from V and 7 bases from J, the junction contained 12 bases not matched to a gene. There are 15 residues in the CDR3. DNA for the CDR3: TGTGCCAGCCTCCCAAGCGGGAGTATGGACGGGGAGCTGTTTTTT. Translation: CASLPSGSMDGELFF.

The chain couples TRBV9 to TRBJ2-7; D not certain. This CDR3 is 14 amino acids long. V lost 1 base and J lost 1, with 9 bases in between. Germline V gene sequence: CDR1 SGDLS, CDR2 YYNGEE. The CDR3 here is CASSVNSVSYEQYF. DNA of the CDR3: TGTGCCAGCAGCGTAAACAGTGTTTCCTACGAGCAGTACTTC.

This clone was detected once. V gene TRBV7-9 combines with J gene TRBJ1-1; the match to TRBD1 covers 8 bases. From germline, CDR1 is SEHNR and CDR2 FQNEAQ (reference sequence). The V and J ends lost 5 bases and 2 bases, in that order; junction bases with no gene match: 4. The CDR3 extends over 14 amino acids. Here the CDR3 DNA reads TGTGCCAGCAGCCAGGGGGCGGATAACACTGAAGCTTTCTTT. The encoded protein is CASSQGADNTEAFF.

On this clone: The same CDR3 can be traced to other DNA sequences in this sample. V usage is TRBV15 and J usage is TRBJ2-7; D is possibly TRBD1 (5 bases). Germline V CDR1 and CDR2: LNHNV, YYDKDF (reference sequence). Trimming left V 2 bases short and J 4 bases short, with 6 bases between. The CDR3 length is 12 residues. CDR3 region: CATSRQGYEQYF. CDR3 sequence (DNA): TGTGCCACCAGCAGACAGGGATACGAGCAGTACTTC.

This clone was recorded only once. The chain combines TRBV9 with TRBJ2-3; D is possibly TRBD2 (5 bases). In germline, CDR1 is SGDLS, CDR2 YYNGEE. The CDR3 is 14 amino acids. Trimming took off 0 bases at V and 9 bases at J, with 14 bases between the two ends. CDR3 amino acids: CASSVEPRGGTQYF. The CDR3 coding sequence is TGTGCCAGCAGCGTAGAACCGAGAGGAGGCACGCAGTATTTT.